Listed here is a single T cell receptor beta chain. What antigen it recognizes has not been identified. No base quality information exists; no much larger clone differs at one position. These data are taken from a study of Ad26.COV2.S vaccination and SARS-CoV-2 variants (dated by TCRdb to the early 2020s). In the study overall: Vaccine-arm donors were drawn from COV1001, a multicentre, randomized, double-blind, placebo-controlled phase I-IIa trial of Ad26.COV2.S in healthy adults. Ad26.COV2.S was given intramuscularly at 5x10^10 or 1x10^11 viral particles, as a single shot or as two shots 56 days apart. Sequencing of the TCRbeta repertoire served to evaluate the specificity and breadth of SARS-CoV-2-reactive T cell receptors following Ad26.COV2.S vaccination. A total of 32 samples were included in the TCR-sequenced set, comprising around 19 Ad26.COV2.S vaccine recipients, 5 placebo recipients and 8 SARS-CoV-2 convalescent individuals. Participants in the trial were split at random into five groups of five each, receiving low-dose or high-dose Ad26.COV2.S once or twice, or else placebo on both occasions. Throughout the experiments and outcome assessment, investigators stayed blinded to trial group allocation. The full study reports these points: Substantial breadth of spike-specific CD8+ and CD4+ T cell responses was reported after vaccination. Vaccine and placebo recipients had similar non-spike TCR breadth, a finding consistent with the vaccine containing only spike. The study was not powered for comparison of responses between vaccine doses or regimens. The authors noted that the TCR breadth and depth analyses may have underestimated total T cell responses. Spike-specific TCR breadth was higher in Ad26.COV2.S recipients than in placebo recipients (P = 0.0014).

This sample's treatment or condition label indicates: some 19 received Ad26.COV2.S at low or high dose, single or two shots; roughly five received placebo; per-sample allocation not given. Repertoires of vaccine and placebo recipients were sequenced from samples collected on day 63 after the first injection. In Cohort 1b, about two dozen adults aged 18-55 years were enrolled at a single site in Boston, USA, between 29 July and 7 August 2020. Ad26.COV2.S was a replication-incompetent adenovirus type 26 vector expressing a prefusion-stabilized SARS-CoV-2 spike protein from the original Wuhan strain. After removal of 8 bases from V and 7 bases from J, the junction retains 9 bases not matched to a gene. Reading from cysteine to phenylalanine, the CDR3 counts 14 amino acids. The read is trimmed to its CDR3 DNA, 42 bases read in frame from base 1. The germline V gene supplies CDR1 SGHDT and CDR2 YYEEEE.

The immunoSEQ Assay was used to sequence TCRbeta CDR3 regions. After extraction, genomic DNA underwent amplification by bias-controlled multiplex PCR, followed by high-throughput sequencing. The study's processing was this. To quantify the absolute abundance of every unique TCRbeta CDR3 region, sequences were collapsed and filtered. Usable DNA was measured by amplifying reference genes present in all nucleated cells, and TCRbeta template counts were normalized to that usable DNA to estimate T cell fraction. Repertoire TCRs were annotated as SARS-CoV-2-specific when V gene, CDR3 amino acid sequence and J gene were exactly matched to a known reactive TCR set. The reference SARS-CoV-2 TCR set was derived from MIRA and filtered for enrichment in COVID-19-positive ImmuneCODE repertoires, a step that removed public or cross-reactive TCRs. Based on the MIRA antigens, annotated TCRs were further analysed at the level of specific ORF or position within ORF. Breadth was defined as the number of annotated unique rearrangements divided by the total number of unique productive rearrangements, and depth was defined as the summed frequency of the annotated unique rearrangements. Group comparisons of TCR breadth used two-sided Wilcoxon rank-sum tests. TCRdb's version of the immuneACCESS table is confined to in-frame rearrangements and falls short of the full clone set. An unresolved V gene accounts for under half of the shortfall where checked; the remainder is of unknown origin. From that table come the V and J calls and clone size; the DNA was used to work out D and trimming. Present in this sample are around 250,000 clones, 87% of which were seen just once. The top ten clonotypes cover just under 3% of the sample.

Sequenced here: peripheral blood, sampled in a trial of Ad26.COV2.S vaccine versus placebo. This receptor was taken from a person between 18 and 65 years old who received the Ad26.COV2.S COVID-19 vaccine or a placebo. The sequence joins TRBV5-6 to TRBJ1-6, and 7 junctional nucleotides match TRBD1. The bases read TGTGCCAGTACAGGGGTGAGGGTGAATTCACCCCTCCACTTT. Translated, it gives CASTGVRVNSPLHF.